This record concerns one T cell receptor beta chain sequence. Germline loops: CDR1 KGHDR, CDR2 SFDVKD. Between the trimmed V and J ends, which lost 5 bases and 7 bases, there was a span of 20 bases. The CDR3 is made up of 16 amino acids. In the authors' workflow: Reference gene primers were amplified, and this amplification served to estimate nucleated cell counts. TCRdb's table, derived via immunoSEQ multiplex PCR, lists solely in-frame clones and lacks some. That table furnishes V, J and clone size, whereas the DNA furnished D and trimming. The data show about 97,000 clones, with approximately 82% seen just once and 9.5% to 10% held by the top ten. This specimen comes from a study of blood T cell repertoires in COVID-19. Study background: Samples representing acute and convalescent COVID-19 were sourced from the United States, Italy and Spain. Nucleic acid was either cDNA or gDNA, and it came from T cells, B-cell-depleted T cells, or PBMCs.

The sequence was collected from a man in his sixties with active or convalescent COVID-19. The chain employs TRBV24-1 and TRBJ2-1, with D tentatively TRBD1 (6 bases). The sequenced material came from peripheral blood. CDR3 protein: CATSAAAGVGNNEQFF. The CDR3 DNA reads as TGTGCCACCAGTGCCGCCGCAGGGGTGGGAAATAATGAGCAGTTCTTC.